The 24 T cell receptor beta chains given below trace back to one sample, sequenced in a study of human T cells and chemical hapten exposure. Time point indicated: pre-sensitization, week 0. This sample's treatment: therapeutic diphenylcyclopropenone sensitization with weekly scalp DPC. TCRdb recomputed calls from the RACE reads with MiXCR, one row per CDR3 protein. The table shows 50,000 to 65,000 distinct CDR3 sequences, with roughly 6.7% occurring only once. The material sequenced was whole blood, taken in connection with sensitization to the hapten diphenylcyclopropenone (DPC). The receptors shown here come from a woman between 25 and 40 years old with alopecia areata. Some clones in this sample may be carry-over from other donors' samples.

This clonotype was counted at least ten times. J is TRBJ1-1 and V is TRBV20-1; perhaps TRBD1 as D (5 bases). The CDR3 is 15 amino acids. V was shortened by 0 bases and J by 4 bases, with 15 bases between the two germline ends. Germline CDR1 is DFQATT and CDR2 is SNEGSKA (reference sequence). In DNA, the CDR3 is TGCAGTGCTAGAGATGTAGCGGCAGGGTCCACTGAAGCTTTCTTT. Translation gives CSARDVAAGSTEAFF.

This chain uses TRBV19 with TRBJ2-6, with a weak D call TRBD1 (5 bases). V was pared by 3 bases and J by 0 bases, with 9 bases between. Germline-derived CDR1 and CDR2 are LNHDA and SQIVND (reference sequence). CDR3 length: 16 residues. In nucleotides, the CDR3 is TGTGCCAGTAGTATTCGACAGCCCTCTGGGGCCAACGTCCTGACTTTC. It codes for CASSIRQPSGANVLTF. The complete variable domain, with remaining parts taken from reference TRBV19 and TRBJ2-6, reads DGGITQSPKYLFRKEGQNVTLSCEQNLNHDAMYWYRQDPGQGLRLIYYSQIVNDFQKGDIAEGYSVSREKKESFPLTVTSAQKNPTAFYLCASSIRQPSGANVLTFGAGSRLTVL.

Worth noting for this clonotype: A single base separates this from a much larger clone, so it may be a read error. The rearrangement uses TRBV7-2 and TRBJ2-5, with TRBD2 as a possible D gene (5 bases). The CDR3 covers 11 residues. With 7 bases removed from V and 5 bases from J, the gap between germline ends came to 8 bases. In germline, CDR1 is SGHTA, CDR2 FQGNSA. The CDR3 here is CASTRGETQYF. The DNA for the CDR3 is TGTGCCAGCACCAGAGGGGAGACCCAGTACTTC.

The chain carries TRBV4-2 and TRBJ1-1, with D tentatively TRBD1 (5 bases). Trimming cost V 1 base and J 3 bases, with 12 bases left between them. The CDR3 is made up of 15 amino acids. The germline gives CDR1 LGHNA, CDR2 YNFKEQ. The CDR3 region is CASSQVGRAYTEAFF. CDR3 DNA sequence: TGTGCCAGCAGCCAAGTTGGCAGGGCGTACACTGAAGCTTTCTTT.

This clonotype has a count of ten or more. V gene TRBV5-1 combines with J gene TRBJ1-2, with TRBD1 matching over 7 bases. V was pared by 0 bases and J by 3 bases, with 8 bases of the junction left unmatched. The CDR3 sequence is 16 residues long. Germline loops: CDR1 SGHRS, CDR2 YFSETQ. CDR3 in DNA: TGCGCCAGCAGCTTGGTACAGGGGAGGCGCGACTATGGCTACACCTTC. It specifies CASSLVQGRRDYGYTF.

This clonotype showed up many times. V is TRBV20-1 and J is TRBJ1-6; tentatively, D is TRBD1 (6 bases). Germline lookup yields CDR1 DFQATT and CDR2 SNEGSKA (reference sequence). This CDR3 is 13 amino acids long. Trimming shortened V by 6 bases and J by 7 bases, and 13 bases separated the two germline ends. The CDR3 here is CSAPQGSNSPLHF. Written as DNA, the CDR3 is TGCAGTGCCCCACAGGGTTCCAATTCACCCCTCCACTTT.

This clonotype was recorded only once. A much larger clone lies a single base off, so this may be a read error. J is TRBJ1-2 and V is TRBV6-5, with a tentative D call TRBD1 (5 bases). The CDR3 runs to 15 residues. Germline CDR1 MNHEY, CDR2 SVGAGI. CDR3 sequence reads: CASSYSSVGTYGYIF. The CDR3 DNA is TGTGCCAGCAGTTACTCTAGCGTGGGGACCTATGGCTACATCTTC.

CDR3 residues: CASSPLSDRLNYGYTF. CDR3 in DNA: TGCGCCAGCAGCCCACTATCGGACAGACTTAACTATGGCTACACCTTC. The J gene is TRBJ1-2, the V gene TRBV10-2, with D tentatively TRBD1 (6 bases). The CDR3 covers 16 residues. In germline, CDR1 is WSHSY, CDR2 SAAADI. The ends were cut back, 6 bases at V and 1 base at J, with 18 bases in the middle.

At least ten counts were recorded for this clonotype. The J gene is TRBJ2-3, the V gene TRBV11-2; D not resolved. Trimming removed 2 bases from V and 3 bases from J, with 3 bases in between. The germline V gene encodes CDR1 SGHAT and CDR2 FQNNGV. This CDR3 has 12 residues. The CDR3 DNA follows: TGTGCCAGCAGCTTAATGACAGATACGCAGTATTTT. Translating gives CASSLMTDTQYF.

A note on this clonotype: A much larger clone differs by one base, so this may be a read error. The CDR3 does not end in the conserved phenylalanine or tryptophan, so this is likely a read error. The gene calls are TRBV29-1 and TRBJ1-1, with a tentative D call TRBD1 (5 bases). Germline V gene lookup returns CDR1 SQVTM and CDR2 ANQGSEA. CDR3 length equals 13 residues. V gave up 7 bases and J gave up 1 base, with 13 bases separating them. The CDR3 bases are TGCAGCGGGAGAGAAGGGACGAACACTGAAGCTTTCTAT. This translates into CSGREGTNTEAFY.

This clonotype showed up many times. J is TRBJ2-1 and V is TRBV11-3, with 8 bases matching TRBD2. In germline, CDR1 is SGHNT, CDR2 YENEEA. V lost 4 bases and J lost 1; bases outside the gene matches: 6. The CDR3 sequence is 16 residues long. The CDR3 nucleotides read TGTGCCAGCAGCTCCAGGGCGGGGGGTTCCTACAATGAGCAGTTCTTC. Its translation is CASSSRAGGSYNEQFF.

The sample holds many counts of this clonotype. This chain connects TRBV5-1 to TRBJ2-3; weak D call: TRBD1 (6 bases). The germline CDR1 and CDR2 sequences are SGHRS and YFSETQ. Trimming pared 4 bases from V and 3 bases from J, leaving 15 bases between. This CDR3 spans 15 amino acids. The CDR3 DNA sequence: TGCGCCAGCAGCCTACAGGGAATTAGGACAGATACGCAGTATTTT. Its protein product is CASSLQGIRTDTQYF.

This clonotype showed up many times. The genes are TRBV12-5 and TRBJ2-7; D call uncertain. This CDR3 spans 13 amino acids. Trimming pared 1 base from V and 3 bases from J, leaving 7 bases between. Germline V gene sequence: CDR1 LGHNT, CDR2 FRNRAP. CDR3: CASGLDLNYEQYF. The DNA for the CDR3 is TGTGCTAGTGGTTTGGACCTCAACTACGAGCAGTACTTC.

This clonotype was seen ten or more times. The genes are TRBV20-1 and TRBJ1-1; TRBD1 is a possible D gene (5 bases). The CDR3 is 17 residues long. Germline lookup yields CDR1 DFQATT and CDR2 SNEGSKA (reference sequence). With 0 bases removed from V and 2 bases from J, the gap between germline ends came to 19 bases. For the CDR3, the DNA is TGCAGTGCTAGAGATCCCGCAGGTCAGGGAGCTAACACTGAAGCTTTCTTT. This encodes CSARDPAGQGANTEAFF.

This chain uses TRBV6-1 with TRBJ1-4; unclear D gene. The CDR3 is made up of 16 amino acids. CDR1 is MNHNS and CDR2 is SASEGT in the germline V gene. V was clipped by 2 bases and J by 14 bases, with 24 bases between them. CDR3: CASSESLLLNGYFLFF. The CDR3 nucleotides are TGTGCCAGCAGTGAAAGTTTGCTTTTGAACGGATATTTTCTGTTTTTT.

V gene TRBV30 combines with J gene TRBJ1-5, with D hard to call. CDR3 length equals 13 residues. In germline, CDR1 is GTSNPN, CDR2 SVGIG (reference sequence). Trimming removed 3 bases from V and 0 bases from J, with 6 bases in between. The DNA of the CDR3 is TGTGCCTGGAGAGGACTTAGCAATCAGCCCCAGCATTTT. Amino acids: CAWRGLSNQPQHF. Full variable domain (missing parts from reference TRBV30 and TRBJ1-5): SQTIHQWPATLVQPVGSPLSLECTVEGTSNPNLYWYRQAAGRGLQLLFYSVGIGQISSEVPQNLSASRPQDRQFILSSKKLLLSDSGFYLCAWRGLSNQPQHFGDGTRLSIL.

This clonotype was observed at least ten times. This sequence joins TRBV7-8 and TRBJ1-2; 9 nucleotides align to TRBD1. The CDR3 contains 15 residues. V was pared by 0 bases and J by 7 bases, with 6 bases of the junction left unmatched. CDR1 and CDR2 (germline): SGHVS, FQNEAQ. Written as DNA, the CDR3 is TGTGCCAGCAGCTTAGCTACCTCGGGACAGGGTGGCTACACCTTC. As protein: CASSLATSGQGGYTF.

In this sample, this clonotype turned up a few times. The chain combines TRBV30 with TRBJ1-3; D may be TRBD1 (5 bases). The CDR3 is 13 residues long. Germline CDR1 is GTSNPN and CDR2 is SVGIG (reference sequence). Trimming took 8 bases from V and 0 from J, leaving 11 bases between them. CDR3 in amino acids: CAIQTDSGNTIYF. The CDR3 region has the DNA TGTGCCATCCAGACAGACTCTGGAAACACCATATATTTT. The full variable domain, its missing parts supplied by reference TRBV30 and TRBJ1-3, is SQTIHQWPATLVQPVGSPLSLECTVEGTSNPNLYWYRQAAGRGLQLLFYSVGIGQISSEVPQNLSASRPQDRQFILSSKKLLLSDSGFYLCAIQTDSGNTIYFGEGSWLTVV.

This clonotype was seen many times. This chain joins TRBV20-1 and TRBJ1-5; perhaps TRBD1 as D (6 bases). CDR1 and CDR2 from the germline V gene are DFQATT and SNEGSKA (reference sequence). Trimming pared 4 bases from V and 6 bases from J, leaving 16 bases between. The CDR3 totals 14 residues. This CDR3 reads CSATFGTFLQPQHF. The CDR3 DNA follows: TGCAGTGCTACATTTGGGACATTTCTTCAGCCCCAGCATTTT.

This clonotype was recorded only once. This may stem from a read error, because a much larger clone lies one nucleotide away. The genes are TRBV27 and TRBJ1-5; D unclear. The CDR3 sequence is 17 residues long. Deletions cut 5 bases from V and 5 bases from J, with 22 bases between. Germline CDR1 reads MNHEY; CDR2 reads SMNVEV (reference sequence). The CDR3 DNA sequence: TGTGCCAGCAGTCAACGTGCCCCAGAAAGGGAGCATCAGCCCCAGCATTTT. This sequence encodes CASSQRAPEREHQPQHF.

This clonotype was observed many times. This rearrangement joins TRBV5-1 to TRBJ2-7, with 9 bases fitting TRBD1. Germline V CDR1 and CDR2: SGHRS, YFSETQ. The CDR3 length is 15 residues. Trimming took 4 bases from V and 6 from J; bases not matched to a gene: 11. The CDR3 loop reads CASSALDRGRPEQYF. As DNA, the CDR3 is TGCGCCAGCAGCGCTCTGGACAGGGGACGGCCCGAGCAGTACTTC.

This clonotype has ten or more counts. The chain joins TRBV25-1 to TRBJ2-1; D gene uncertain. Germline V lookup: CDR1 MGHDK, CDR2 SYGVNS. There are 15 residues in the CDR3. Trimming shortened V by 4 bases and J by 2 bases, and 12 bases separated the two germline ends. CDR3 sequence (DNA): TGTGCCAGCAGTGCCGATTTGGGTCCCTACAATGAGCAGTTCTTC. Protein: CASSADLGPYNEQFF.

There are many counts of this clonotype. In DNA form, the CDR3 reads TGTGCCAGCAGGACGGCTGGCACCCGCAATCAGCCCCAGCATTTT. This translates into CASRTAGTRNQPQHF. The rearrangement joins TRBV6-1 to TRBJ1-5; D is unresolved. The CDR3 extends over 15 amino acids. Trimming removed 6 bases from V and 2 bases from J, with 14 bases in between. Per germline, CDR1 MNHNS and CDR2 SASEGT.

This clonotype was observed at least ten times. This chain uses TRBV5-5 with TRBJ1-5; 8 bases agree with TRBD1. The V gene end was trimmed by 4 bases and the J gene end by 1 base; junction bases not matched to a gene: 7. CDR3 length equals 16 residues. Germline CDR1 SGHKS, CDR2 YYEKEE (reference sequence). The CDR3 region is CASSPRTGQSNQPQHF. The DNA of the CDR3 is TGTGCCAGCAGCCCGAGGACAGGGCAAAGCAATCAGCCCCAGCATTTT.